Listed here is a single TCR beta chain. What antigen it recognizes has not been identified. Per-base quality was not reported, and no clone a single base away is much larger than it. Receptors were amplified or captured by the immunoSEQ multiplex PCR assay. For the multiplex PCR, a mixture combining 60 forward primers for TCR Vbeta segments and 13 reverse primers for TCR Jbeta segments was used. Amplification of the CDR3 region of rearranged TCR beta genes was performed with a multiplex PCR assay on genomic DNA. The Illumina HiSeq System was used to sequence the amplified TCR beta libraries as 87-base-pair reads. Concerning the study's data processing: In a later analysis, tens of millions of unique TCR beta chains were counted across the 500 to 700 repertoires, and roughly 9.9 million of these chains were shared by at least two donors. A nearest-neighbor algorithm error-corrected the raw reads and collapsed the reads into unique sequences, merging closely related sequences to remove PCR and sequencing errors. To assign V, D and J gene segments, CDR3 sequences were aligned to IMGT reference sequences. For a sequence to be retained, a match of at least six nucleotides to both a V gene segment and a J gene segment was required. A rearrangement counted as productive if the CDR3 had no stop codons and remained in frame with V and J, and every other rearrangement counted as non-productive. CDR3 was defined according to IMGT convention as the region running from the second conserved V-encoded cysteine to the conserved J-encoded phenylalanine. The earlier analysis of 550 to 650 of the donors excluded any sequence lacking an unambiguous match to a single V gene segment. An earlier analysis of several hundred of the donors classified V segments as functional when productive rearrangements were above 56.7% and as segregating when the standard deviation between donors was above 5%. A statistical classification framework was built for diagnosing cytomegalovirus status from the catalog of TCR beta chain sequences. In a later analysis, V and J genes were assigned by comparing TCR nucleotide sequences against IMGT/GENE-DB human TR gene sequences. The TCRdist pipeline was used in a later analysis to assign CDR3 sequences and most-parsimonious VDJ recombination scenarios. In a later analysis, every TCR beta chain was defined by the combination of its CDR3 amino acid sequence and its V-gene family, and reads without a unique V-gene family were dropped. As a way to deal with suspected cross-contamination and a sequencing artifact, a later analysis dropped 592 nucleotide sequences that were highly shared and had low generation probability. A later analysis calculated a clonal expansion index for each public chain from normalized within-repertoire ranks of inferred template counts. Generation probabilities in a later analysis came from a VDJ recombination model fitted to out-of-frame rearrangements, and those results were checked against IGoR. In a later analysis, hypergeometric tests were used to score TCR-TCR, TCR-HLA and TCR-CMV co-occurrence, with a repertoire-size bias correction applied to TCR pairs. To estimate false discovery rates, a later analysis permuted the HLA or CMV assignments 20 times. In a later analysis, co-occurring TCRs were grouped with DBSCAN, and TCRdist sequence similarity was added when clustering was performed within HLA-allele-positive subsets. For co-occurrence clustering, repertoires with fewer than 30,000 or more than 120,000 public chains were excluded, along with five repertoires with anomalous nucleotide sharing. TCRdb mirrors the immuneACCESS table, restricted to in-frame sequences. Some clones are absent from its copies; in checked studies, under half trace to an unresolved V gene, and the reason for the others is unknown. V, J and clone size reflect that table, while D and trimming were determined from the DNA. The sample records about 120,000 clones, more than 75% of which are singletons. The top ten clones comprise 9.5% to 15% of the sample.

This specimen comes from a study of cytomegalovirus exposure and HLA in healthy donors (TCRdb year 2017). A note on the overall study: An earlier analysis of fewer than 750 of the donors reported 276 Gb of sequence data and 117 million unique TCR beta sequences obtained from some 170 million T cells. In addition to the first cohort of roughly 670 subjects, a separate validation cohort of 120 different subjects was used. The genetic ancestry cluster associated with self-reported Caucasian donors included 81% of the 300 to 450 genotyped donors. An early release that covered fewer than 800 HLA-typed donors contained about 300 gigabases of sequencing data and 85 million to 100 million unique TCR sequences. High-throughput TCR immunosequencing, statistical association of individual TCRs with disease status, and machine learning were combined to predict cytomegalovirus infection status. In a later analysis, previously published TCR beta repertoires from 666 donors were re-analyzed and high-resolution HLA genotyping was added so that TCR occurrence patterns could be studied. Because of strong linkage in the cohort, roughly five DR-DQ haplotypes were treated as single units for association and clustering. Donor age, sex, ethnicity and CMV serostatus were collected together with the repertoire data. The study aimed to test whether signatures of past pathogen exposure could be identified by cataloging public T cell receptors. Every discovery cohort repertoire had been produced on one sequencing platform. Both class I and class II loci were covered by HLA typing, at four-digit resolution. In a later genetic analysis, genome-wide SNP genotypes for about 60% of the 666 donors were used, and that subset was treated as a discovery cohort. Across some 400 genotyped donors of the cohort, an average of roughly 250,000 unique TCR beta nucleotide sequences per donor were sequenced, and about a sixth of those sequences were non-productive. In the later analysis, no new phenotypic data were used to find candidate immune exposures; instead, reliance was placed on TCR beta sequences and their occurrence across donors. The number of donors typed differed by locus, with 629-630 for A, B, C, DRB1 and DQB1, more than 500 for DQA1, about 610 for DPA1, and approximately 470 for DPB1. In an earlier analysis of 587 of the donors, high-throughput TCR beta sequencing was used to judge whether each TCR beta V gene segment behaved as functional or pseudogenic. The study profiled the T cell repertoires of hundreds of subjects by immunosequencing and related them to cytomegalovirus serostatus.

The cohort comprised hundreds of healthy bone marrow donors. Cohort members were all nominally healthy when sampled, although unrecorded immune exposures were likely present. The donor tested CMV seropositive and was one of the 289 seropositive cohort members. A peripheral blood sample was collected from each donor, and TCR beta sequencing was performed on peripheral blood mononuclear cells. The Qiagen DNeasy Blood Extraction Kit was used to extract genomic DNA from the blood cell samples. Overall study results and their limits: Because HLA typing was unavailable for some donors at each locus, only the typed subset was used in association tests. The cohort was sequenced for TCR beta chains only, and without alpha or paired-chain data the features that could be detected were limited. In an earlier analysis of around 600 of the donors, most TCR beta V segments were observed in productive rearrangements about 87% or about 30% of the time, broadly matching IMGT annotations. A later genetic analysis associated a missense DCLRE1C variant with V-gene and J-gene trimming of TCR beta chains, and an independent cohort replicated the association. A later analysis found that most CMV-associated TCR beta chains appeared HLA-restricted, with HLA associations seemingly driven largely by CMV exposure. Immune exposure information for the cohort was limited to CMV serostatus. Correlated functional status among segregating V segments might reflect linkage disequilibrium, but an unknown experimental factor could not be ruled out. A few of the identified cytomegalovirus-associated TCR beta chains were confirmed in vitro to be specific for cytomegalovirus antigens. In a later analysis, some 17,000 TCR beta sequences were associated with specific HLA alleles at a false discovery rate of 0.05. According to a later genetic analysis, donors in an Asian-associated ancestry cluster had fewer N-insertions in productive TCRs than the approximately 630-donor mean. Sequencing depth was assumed to be roughly uniform across donors in the presence/absence analyses, though that assumption may not hold. A cluster of highly shared sequence variants was judged likely to be a technical artifact of the sequencing pipeline. Compared with equally common non-associated chains, HLA-associated TCR beta chains in a later analysis were more clonally expanded and had lower generation probabilities. The study gave a list of around 170 TCR beta chains associated with cytomegalovirus. A further reported finding was that TCR beta sequences accurately predicted the HLA-A and HLA-B alleles for most subjects in the first cohort. In both the original and validation cohorts, the classifier was reported to diagnose cytomegalovirus status with high specificity and sensitivity. While some public TCRs were present in many individuals, most TCR sequences turned up only very rarely across donors. According to a later analysis, TCR association rates differed among HLA loci, with DRB1 alleles showing the most associated TCRs and HLA-C alleles showing the fewest. When HLA alleles, especially DR and DQ, strongly co-occurred, TCR associations were difficult to assign to individual alleles. Because counts were too low, 15 to 20 rarely observed V segments, including chromosome 9 orphons, were left out of the earlier analysis of roughly 600 of the donors. According to the authors, the approach could potentially be generalized to other disease states and immunological phenotypes. A later analysis reported that several top co-occurrence clusters appeared linked to parvovirus B19, influenza, CMV and Epstein-Barr virus.

Sequencing was carried out using PBMCs. The clonotype originates from a middle-aged woman in good health and CMV-seropositive.

DNA sequence: TGTGCCAGCAGTTACTTGACAGGGACTCAGCCCCAGCATTTT. Its protein is CASSYLTGTQPQHF. The sequence joins TRBV6-5 to TRBJ1-5, with 7 bases matching TRBD1. Unmatched junction bases come to 3, with V trimmed by 1 base and J by 6 bases. CDR1 and CDR2 are drawn from the germline V gene: MNHEY, SVGAGI. The CDR3, cysteine through phenylalanine, is 14 amino acids long. CDR3 DNA is the only sequence kept; it has 42 bases, read in frame from the first base.